A selection of T cell receptor beta chains follows, all from one sample in a study of spatial heterogeneity in lung cancer. TCRdb reanalysed the 5' RACE reads using MiXCR and keeps one entry per CDR3 protein. The table lists roughly 4,200 distinct CDR3 sequences, approximately 5.7% of them singletons. The starting material was lung tumor tissue, obtained at surgery. All receptors derive from a male donor with early-stage non-small cell lung cancer. CDR3s include the opening cysteine and the closing phenylalanine or tryptophan. D genes are given only for firm matches. Part of the rows lack a size; the others show once, few, many or a class for expanded clones.

TRBV7-6	TRBD2	medium-sized	TRBJ2-1	CASSRLATTNNEQFF	TGTGCCAGCAGCCGACTAGCGACCACCAACAATGAGCAGTTCTTC
TRBV11-2	TRBD1	many	TRBJ1-5	CASSSGGNRQPQHF	TGTGCCAGCAGCTCAGGGGGAAACCGTCAGCCCCAGCATTTT
TRBV10-2	TRBD2	medium-sized	TRBJ2-3	CASTIAAGGGTDTQYF	TGCGCCAGCACCATAGCGGCGGGAGGGGGCACAGATACGCAGTATTTT
TRBV5-1	-	medium-sized	TRBJ2-3	CASSLDSRKDTQYF	TGCGCCAGCAGCCTAGACTCGCGGAAAGATACGCAGTATTTT
TRBV2	-	medium-sized	TRBJ1-6	CASSEGRVYSPLHF	TGTGCCAGCAGTGAAGGCAGGGTGTATTCACCCCTCCACTTT
TRBV29-1	-	medium-sized	TRBJ2-5	CSFGHSWRTQYF	TGCAGCTTCGGGCACTCCTGGAGGACCCAGTACTTC
TRBV4-2	-	many	TRBJ2-2	CASSLLAGELFF	TGTGCCAGCAGCCTTTTAGCGGGGGAGCTGTTTTTT
TRBV10-3	TRBD2	medium-sized	TRBJ2-3	CAIRGGPSTDTQYF	TGTGCCATCCGGGGGGGGCCTAGCACAGATACGCAGTATTTT
TRBV9	-	medium-sized	TRBJ2-2	CASSMTHTGELFF	TGTGCCAGCAGCATGACACACACCGGGGAGCTGTTTTTT
TRBV5-6	-	many	TRBJ2-6	CASSLIQSSGANVLTF	TGTGCCAGCAGCTTAATACAGAGCTCTGGGGCCAACGTCCTGACTTTC
TRBV20-1	TRBD1	many	TRBJ2-2	CSALWGQGHGELFF	TGCAGTGCTCTTTGGGGACAGGGCCACGGGGAGCTGTTTTTT
TRBV10-3	TRBD2	medium-sized	TRBJ2-3	CAISEERESEDTQYF	TGTGCCATCAGTGAGGAGCGGGAGTCAGAAGATACGCAGTATTTT
TRBV27	TRBD1	many	TRBJ2-5	CASSDRDIAGETQYF	TGTGCCAGCAGCGACAGGGACATCGCTGGGGAGACCCAGTACTTC
TRBV29-1	-	many	TRBJ2-5	CSVEEGLEETQYF	TGCAGCGTTGAAGAGGGGCTAGAGGAGACCCAGTACTTC
TRBV2	TRBD1	medium-sized	TRBJ1-2	CASYPGTALYGYTF	TGTGCCAGCTACCCCGGGACAGCGCTCTATGGCTACACCTTC
TRBV6-5	-	-	TRBJ2-1	CASSYRQYNEQFF	TGTGCCAGCAGTTACCGCCAGTACAATGAGCAGTTCTTC
TRBV2	-	many	TRBJ1-3	CASSEEGNSGNTIYF	TGTGCCAGCAGTGAAGAGGGGAACTCTGGAAACACCATATATTTT
TRBV5-1	-	-	TRBJ1-5	CASSRDGEPQHF	TGCGCCAGCAGCCGTGACGGGGAGCCCCAGCATTTT
TRBV20-1	TRBD1	medium-sized	TRBJ1-5	CSARALTGNYQPQHF	TGCAGTGCTAGAGCCCTGACAGGGAACTATCAGCCCCAGCATTTT
TRBV6-5	-	many	TRBJ1-4	CASSYTQGGEKLFF	TGTGCCAGCAGTTACACCCAAGGCGGGGAAAAACTGTTTTTT
TRBV20-1	TRBD2	medium-sized	TRBJ2-3	CSARTSGGDRNTQYF	TGCAGTGCTAGAACTAGCGGGGGAGACCGGAATACGCAGTATTTT
TRBV18	-	medium-sized	TRBJ2-5	CASSPEKTQYF	TGTGCCAGCTCACCCGAGAAGACCCAGTACTTC
TRBV18	-	medium-sized	TRBJ2-2	CASSPQGALAGELFF	TGTGCCAGCTCACCACAAGGGGCGCTTGCCGGGGAGCTGTTTTTT
TRBV19	-	few	TRBJ2-3	CASSPLRRGGENTQYF	TGTGCCAGTAGCCCCCTCAGAAGGGGAGGTGAGAATACGCAGTATTTT
TRBV7-2	-	few	TRBJ1-2	CASSLRSGDSRGYGYTF	TGTGCCAGCAGCTTAAGATCGGGAGATTCCAGGGGCTATGGCTACACCTTC
TRBV6-5	-	-	TRBJ1-4	CASSQTQANEKLFF	TGTGCCAGCAGCCAGACACAAGCTAATGAAAAACTGTTTTTT
TRBV2	TRBD1	many	TRBJ1-5	CASSEEQGGHNQPQHF	TGTGCCAGCAGTGAGGAACAGGGGGGCCACAATCAGCCCCAGCATTTT
TRBV6-1	-	large	TRBJ2-7	CASVSLYEQYF	TGTGCCAGCGTCAGCTTGTACGAGCAGTACTTC
TRBV5-1	TRBD1	medium-sized	TRBJ2-7	CASRTQGMPSYEQYF	TGCGCCAGCAGGACACAGGGGATGCCCTCCTACGAGCAGTACTTC
TRBV29-1	-	many	TRBJ2-1	CSVGYNEQFF	TGCAGCGTTGGATACAATGAGCAGTTCTTC
TRBV20-1	-	medium-sized	TRBJ1-5	CSARDPVRSGGNQPQHF	TGCAGTGCTAGAGATCCAGTAAGGTCTGGTGGCAATCAGCCCCAGCATTTT
TRBV28	-	medium-sized	TRBJ1-3	CASSLTALTTIYF	TGTGCCAGCAGTTTGACGGCACTCACCACCATATATTTT
TRBV4-3	-	medium-sized	TRBJ2-2	CASSLRRGSSNTGELFF	TGCGCCAGCAGCCTCCGACGGGGATCCTCGAACACCGGGGAGCTGTTTTTT
TRBV20-1	-	medium-sized	TRBJ2-3	CSARLGQGHTDTQYF	TGCAGTGCTAGACTTGGCCAGGGGCACACAGATACGCAGTATTTT
TRBV15	TRBD1	many	TRBJ2-7	CATSDRVAYEQYF	TGTGCCACCAGCGACAGGGTAGCCTACGAGCAGTACTTC
TRBV9	-	-	TRBJ1-1	CASSVAGTEAFF	TGTGCCAGCAGCGTAGCGGGGACTGAAGCTTTCTTT
TRBV27	-	large	TRBJ2-7	CASSQRKAQAPGEQYF	TGTGCCAGCAGCCAGAGAAAGGCCCAGGCTCCAGGCGAGCAGTACTTC
TRBV6-2/TRBV6-3	TRBD2	medium-sized	TRBJ2-1	CASSLNSAGGPGEQFF	TGTGCCAGCAGTTTGAATTCAGCGGGGGGGCCCGGTGAGCAGTTCTTC
TRBV7-2	-	medium-sized	TRBJ2-6	CASSEAGGGGANVLTF	TGTGCCAGCAGCGAAGCAGGGGGAGGTGGGGCCAACGTCCTGACTTTC
TRBV29-1	-	medium-sized	TRBJ2-4	CSVVNLAKNIQYF	TGCAGCGTTGTTAATCTAGCCAAAAACATTCAGTACTTC
TRBV23-1	-	medium-sized	TRBJ2-2	CASSQTEYTGELFF	TGCGCCAGCAGCCAGACGGAGTACACCGGGGAGCTGTTTTTT
TRBV19	-	medium-sized	TRBJ2-3	CATTDPSNTDTQYF	TGTGCCACTACGGACCCGAGCAACACAGATACGCAGTATTTT
TRBV7-8	-	many	TRBJ1-2	CASSFAEGGYTF	TGTGCCAGCAGCTTCGCTGAGGGGGGCTACACCTTC
TRBV28	-	many	TRBJ2-7	CASSLNPSEQYF	TGTGCCAGCAGTTTAAACCCCTCCGAGCAGTACTTC
TRBV5-6	-	medium-sized	TRBJ1-1	CASSLRGTEAFF	TGTGCCAGCAGCTTACGGGGAACTGAAGCTTTCTTT
TRBV11-2	TRBD1	many	TRBJ1-5	CASSLEGQGTQPQHF	TGTGCCAGCAGCTTAGAGGGACAGGGCACCCAGCCCCAGCATTTT
TRBV3-1	-	medium-sized	TRBJ1-1	CASSQLIGDTEAFF	TGTGCCAGCAGCCAACTCATCGGGGACACTGAAGCTTTCTTT
TRBV10-1	-	medium-sized	TRBJ1-5	CASSEMGSFPQHF	TGCGCCAGCAGTGAGATGGGTTCCTTCCCCCAGCATTTT
TRBV20-1	-	-	TRBJ1-1	CSAMGHMNTEAFF	TGCAGTGCTATGGGACATATGAACACTGAAGCTTTCTTT
TRBV12-3/TRBV12-4	-	medium-sized	TRBJ2-3	CASSPGGGGGTDTQYF	TGTGCCAGCAGCCCTGGGGGGGGCGGGGGCACAGATACGCAGTATTTT
TRBV7-2	TRBD1	medium-sized	TRBJ1-6	CASSSRWGQGSNSNSPLHF	TGTGCCAGCAGCTCCCGATGGGGACAGGGATCAAATTCTAATTCACCCCTCCACTTT